Sequencing of this T cell receptor (beta chain) was carried out in a study of shared clonotypes between healthy human individuals. Study-level information: Donor composition was a couple of women and a few men, aged 18 to 49. Overall study results and limits: Read depth was anticipated to influence clonotype sharing among donors.

Donation came from healthy HIV-negative adults that had no recent acute infections or vaccinations. All the donors were Caucasian adults who lived in Nashville, Tennessee. Data came from immunoSEQ multiplex PCR; TCRdb stores just in-frame clones and leaves some out. The sample lists over 400,000 clones, 60% to 80% occurring once. A note on this clone: What it binds is not known.

The CDR3 sequence is 12 residues long. V lost 0 bases, J lost 4 bases, and 3 bases lay in between. Germline loops: CDR1 LNHNV, CDR2 YYDKDF (reference sequence). The TCR was taken from a woman in her 40s in good health. Some clones in this sample may be carry-over from other donors' samples. The chain has TRBV15 and TRBJ1-1, with D hard to call. Sequenced input: PBMCs. CDR3 nucleotides: TGTGCCACCAGCAGAGATTTCACTGAAGCTTTCTTT. Translated, it gives CATSRDFTEAFF.